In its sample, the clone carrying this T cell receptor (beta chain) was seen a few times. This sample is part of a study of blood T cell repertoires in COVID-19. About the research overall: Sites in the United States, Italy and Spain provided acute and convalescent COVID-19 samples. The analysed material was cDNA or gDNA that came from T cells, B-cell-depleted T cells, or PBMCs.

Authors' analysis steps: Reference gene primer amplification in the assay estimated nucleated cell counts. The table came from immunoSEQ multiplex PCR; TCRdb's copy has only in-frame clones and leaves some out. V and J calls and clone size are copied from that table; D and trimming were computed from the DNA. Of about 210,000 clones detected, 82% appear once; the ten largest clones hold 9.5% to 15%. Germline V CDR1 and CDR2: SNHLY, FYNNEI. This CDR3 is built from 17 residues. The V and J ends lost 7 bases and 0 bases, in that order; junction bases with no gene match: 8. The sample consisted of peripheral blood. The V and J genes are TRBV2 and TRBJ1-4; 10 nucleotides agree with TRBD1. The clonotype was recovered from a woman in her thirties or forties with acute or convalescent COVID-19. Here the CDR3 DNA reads TGTGCCAGCACTCCGGGACAGGGGTTCTCAACTAATGAAAAACTGTTTTTT. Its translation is CASTPGQGFSTNEKLFF. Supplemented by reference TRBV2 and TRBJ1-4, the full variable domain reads EPEVTQTPSHQVTQMGQEVILRCVPISNHLYFYWYRQILGQKVEFLVSFYNNEISEKSEIFDDQFSVERPDGSNFTLKIRSTKLEDSAMYFCASTPGQGFSTNEKLFFGSGTQLSVL.